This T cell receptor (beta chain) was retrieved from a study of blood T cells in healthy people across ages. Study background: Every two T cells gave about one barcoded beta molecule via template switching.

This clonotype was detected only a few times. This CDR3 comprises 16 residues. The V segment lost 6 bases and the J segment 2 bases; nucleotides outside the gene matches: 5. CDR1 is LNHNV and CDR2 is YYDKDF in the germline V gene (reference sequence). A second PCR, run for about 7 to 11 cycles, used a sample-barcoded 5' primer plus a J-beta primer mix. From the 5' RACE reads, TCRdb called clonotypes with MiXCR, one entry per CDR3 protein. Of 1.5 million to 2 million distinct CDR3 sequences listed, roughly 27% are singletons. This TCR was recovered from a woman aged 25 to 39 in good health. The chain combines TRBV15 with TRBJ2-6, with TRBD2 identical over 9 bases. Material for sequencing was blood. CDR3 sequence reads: CATRAGGPPGANVLTF. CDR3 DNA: TGTGCCACCAGGGCGGGAGGGCCTCCTGGGGCCAACGTCCTGACTTTC.